This record covers a single TCR beta chain. Its antigen is unknown. V lost 7 bases and J 6 bases, leaving 16 bases between the germline ends. The CDR3 has 14 amino acids. Per germline, CDR1 SGHKS and CDR2 YYEKEE (reference sequence). The data stem from a study of CD8 T cells in ankylosing spondylitis. Study-wide findings and caveats: Disease-associated clones were CD8+ and fairly uncommon in peripheral blood. Some of the motif variants had earlier been found in reactive arthritis patients' fluid and blood. Reportedly, significant enrichment of disease-linked clones occurred in matched ankylosing spondylitis synovial fluid. Several highly homologous variants made up a TCR beta motif that seemed to typify ankylosing spondylitis blood.

Quantitative 5'-RACE with molecular barcodes generated TCR beta libraries. One entry per CDR3 protein, called by TCRdb with MiXCR from the 5' RACE reads. The table lists approximately 520,000 distinct CDR3 sequences, under 5.5% of them singletons. This TCR derives from a male donor with ankylosing spondylitis. The chain joins TRBV5-5 to TRBJ1-4, with no clear D. Sample: blood, either unsorted or a sorted T cell fraction (not recorded which). The CDR3 here is CASGSPGRDEKLFF. CDR3 nucleotides: TGTGCCAGCGGGAGCCCCGGGAGGGATGAAAAACTGTTTTTT.